The entry below gives a single T cell receptor beta chain sequence along with its context. The data derive from a study of cytomegalovirus exposure and HLA in healthy donors. Study context: The Caucasian-associated ancestry cluster contained about 80% of the roughly 400 genotyped donors.

CDR1 MDHEN and CDR2 SYDVKM come from the germline V gene. This CDR3 comprises 15 residues. The V gene end was trimmed by 2 bases and the J gene end by 9 bases; junction bases not matched to a gene: 9. Primers included in the PCR were 60 Vbeta and 13 Jbeta primers. Produced via immunoSEQ multiplex PCR; TCRdb's table is partial and in-frame only. The table records about 81,000 clones, 70% to 90% of them present only once. V and J are TRBV28 and TRBJ1-5; 8 bases map to TRBD1. The sequenced sample consisted of PBMCs. This TCR came from a man in his late teens or twenties in good health and CMV-seronegative. Here the CDR3 DNA reads TGTGCCAGCAGTTTAAGTGGGACAGGCTTTCGGCCCCAGCATTTT. Translating it yields CASSLSGTGFRPQHF.